Below, 12 T cell receptor beta chains from the same sample are listed, as sequenced in a study of post-analysis software for immune sequencing data. General study findings and limits: Roughly five TRBV segments, including TRBV5-6, TRBV5-1 and TRBV20-1, were more frequent in patients than controls.

Built from TCR beta cDNA, the libraries had unique molecular identifiers in them. Each CDR3 protein gets one entry after TCRdb re-called the PCR reads with MiXCR. The sample lists approximately 400,000 distinct CDR3 sequences; around 37% were seen once. No antigen has been identified for these receptors. Sequencing was done on a sample of blood. The source is a girl aged 5-17 years with multiple sclerosis.

This chain uses TRBV20-1 with TRBJ1-5; no clear D. V was shortened by 0 bases and J by 0 bases, with 9 bases between the two germline ends. The V gene's germline CDR1 is DFQATT and CDR2 SNEGSKA (reference sequence). The CDR3 is 15 residues long. The DNA of the CDR3 is TGCAGTGCTAGAGAAGCTAGAAGTAGCAATCAGCCCCAGCATTTT. It encodes CSAREARSSNQPQHF.

The chain combines TRBV20-1 with TRBJ1-4; D is unresolved. Germline V lookup: CDR1 DFQATT, CDR2 SNEGSKA (reference sequence). V lost 4 bases and J lost 0, with 12 bases in between. The CDR3 covers 15 residues. The CDR3 loop reads CSATLPITTNEKLFF. The DNA for the CDR3 is TGCAGTGCTACCCTACCCATAACAACTAATGAAAAACTGTTTTTT.

This clonotype was detected a few times. The gene calls are TRBV20-1 and TRBJ2-5; D possibly corresponds to TRBD1 (6 bases). V was shortened by 7 bases and J by 5 bases, with 17 bases between the two germline ends. The germline V gene encodes CDR1 DFQATT and CDR2 SNEGSKA (reference sequence). This CDR3 spans 13 amino acids. As DNA, the CDR3 is TGCAGTGTTTCGGGACAACCTCCCGAGACCCAGTACTTC. Its protein product is CSVSGQPPETQYF.

As for this clonotype: One junction end does not reproduce the germline sequence, and a read error may be involved. The V call is TRBV7-3, the J call TRBJ2-3; 7 nucleotides line up with TRBD2. Germline V gene sequence: CDR1 SGHTA, CDR2 FQGTGA. CDR3 size: 15 residues. CDR3 protein: CASSITSANTDTQYF. In nucleotides, the CDR3 is TGTGCCAGCAGCATAACTAGCGCTAACACAGATACGCAGTATTTT. The variable domain in full, with the rest retrieved from reference TRBV7-3 and TRBJ2-3, is GAGVSQTPSNKVTEKGKYVELRCDPISGHTALYWYRQSLGQGPEFLIYFQGTGAADDSGLPNDRFFAVRPEGSVSTLKIQRTERGDSAVYLCASSITSANTDTQYFGPGTRLTVL.

The chain joins TRBV6-2 or TRBV6-3 to TRBJ2-4; 7 bases fit TRBD1. V gave up 8 bases and J gave up 8 bases; unmatched junction bases: 12. Germline-derived CDR1 and CDR2 are MNHEY and SVGEGT. The CDR3 has 14 amino acids. The CDR3: CASRDSVHPDIQYF. CDR3 DNA sequence: TGTGCCAGCCGGGACAGCGTGCACCCAGACATTCAGTACTTC.

This clonotype occurred a few times. At one boundary the junction diverges from the germline segment, which might be a read error. The gene calls are TRBV10-3 and TRBJ2-1, with no clear D. The V gene's germline CDR1 is ENHRY and CDR2 SYGVKD. This CDR3 comprises 11 residues. CDR3 in DNA: TGTGCCATCAGTGTAAACAATGAGCGGTTCTTC. Protein: CAISVNNERFF.

This clonotype came up a few times. The rearrangement uses TRBV15 and TRBJ2-3; the D is unclear. V lost 0 bases to trimming and J lost 5 bases, with 6 bases between them. Germline V gives CDR1 LNHNV, CDR2 YYDKDF (reference sequence). The CDR3 totals 13 residues. The CDR3 DNA reads as TGTGCCACCAGCAGAGATCGACAAGATACGCAGTATTTT. This codes for CATSRDRQDTQYF.

On this clonotype itself: The junction does not match germline at one end; this may be a read error. The chain couples TRBV28 to TRBJ2-7, with D possibly matching TRBD2 (6 bases). The CDR3 is 12 residues long. Per germline, CDR1 MDHEN and CDR2 SYDVKM. The CDR3 region is CASSLLDYERYF. The CDR3 bases are TGTGCCAGCAGTTTACTGGACTACGAGCGGTACTTC.

The J gene is TRBJ2-3, the V gene TRBV7-2, with 9 bases aligning to TRBD1. The CDR3 has 15 amino acids. V was pared by 5 bases and J by 1 base, with 4 bases of the junction left unmatched. The germline V gene has CDR1 SGHTA and CDR2 FQGNSA. DNA of the CDR3: TGTGCCAGCAGCGAGACAGGGGGTGGCACAGATACGCAGTATTTT. The encoded protein is CASSETGGGTDTQYF.

The sample holds a few counts of this clonotype. This rearrangement joins TRBV4-3 to TRBJ2-3, with 11 bases fitting TRBD2. The CDR3 extends over 15 amino acids. CDR1 is LGHNA and CDR2 is YSLEER in the germline V gene. Trimming took 0 bases from V and 5 from J; bases not matched to a gene: 1. The CDR3 DNA sequence: TGCGCCAGCAGCCAAGAAGGACTAGCGGGAGATACGCAGTATTTT. This codes for CASSQEGLAGDTQYF.

The chain joins TRBV5-1 to TRBJ2-5; the match to TRBD1 covers 9 bases. Germline V gene data show CDR1 as SGHRS and CDR2 as YFSETQ. There are 15 residues in the CDR3. V shed 1 base, J shed 4 bases, and the junction held 5 bases outside the gene matches. The CDR3 sequence: CASSLPGTGRETQYF. CDR3 nucleotide sequence: TGCGCCAGCAGCTTGCCCGGGACAGGGAGAGAGACCCAGTACTTC.

This clonotype occurred a few times. The J gene is TRBJ2-7, the V gene TRBV28; TRBD2 might be the D (6 bases). Germline CDR1 reads MDHEN; CDR2 reads SYDVKM. V lost 4 bases and J 0 bases, leaving 16 bases between the germline ends. The CDR3 spans 16 residues. The CDR3 region is CASSSPRRLDSYEQYF. The CDR3 coding sequence is TGTGCCAGCAGTTCGCCCAGGAGACTAGACTCCTACGAGCAGTACTTC.